The 13 T cell receptor beta chains reported below all come from one sample, sequenced in a study of cytomegalovirus exposure and HLA in healthy donors. The PCR made use of 60 Vbeta and 13 Jbeta primers. Assay used: immunoSEQ multiplex PCR; TCRdb lists only in-frame clones, some missing. The specimen's table records about 110,000 clones. Sequencing was done on a sample of PBMCs. These receptors all come from a man between 18 and 29 years old in good health and CMV-seronegative.

This chain connects TRBV9 to TRBJ2-1; TRBD2 matches 9 bases. CDR1 is SGDLS and CDR2 is YYNGEE in the germline V gene. V lost 3 bases, J lost 5 bases, and 9 bases stayed unmatched. This CDR3 contains 16 residues. Here the CDR3 DNA reads TGTGCCAGCAGCGCTCCCGGGACTAGCCGTAACAATGAGCAGTTCTTC. This translates into CASSAPGTSRNNEQFF.

This chain links TRBV7-3 with TRBJ2-3; TRBD1 aligns across 8 bases. Losses at the gene ends were 6 bases for V and 1 base for J; bases not matched to a gene: 9. Germline V gene sequence: CDR1 SGHTA, CDR2 FQGTGA. There are 16 residues in the CDR3. This CDR3 is CASSPRGQVGTDTQYF. Here the CDR3 DNA reads TGTGCCAGCAGTCCTAGGGGACAGGTGGGCACAGATACGCAGTATTTT.

The chain is built from TRBV4-1 and TRBJ1-5; 7 bases line up with TRBD1. CDR3 length: 15 amino acids. J gave up 7 bases and V 4 bases, and 10 bases lay outside the gene matches. CDR1 MGHRA and CDR2 YSYEKL come from the germline V gene. The CDR3 here is CASSLRTGEGQPQHF. CDR3 nucleotide sequence: TGCGCCAGCAGCCTTCGGACAGGCGAAGGACAGCCCCAGCATTTT.

The chain couples TRBV18 to TRBJ2-2, with TRBD2 as a possible D gene (5 bases). V lost 3 bases to trimming and J lost 3 bases, with 8 bases between them. Germline values: CDR1 KGHSH, CDR2 LQKENI. This CDR3 is 14 amino acids long. CDR3 nucleotides: TGTGCCAGCTCACCTTTCGGGGACACCGGGGAGCTGTTTTTT. Its protein product is CASSPFGDTGELFF. The entire variable domain, with the rest obtained from reference TRBV18 and TRBJ2-2, is as follows: NAGVMQNPRHLVRRRGQEARLRCSPMKGHSHVYWYRQLPEEGLKFMVYLQKENIIDESGMPKERFSAEFPKEGPSILRIQQVVRGDSAAYFCASSPFGDTGELFFGEGSRLTVL.

The chain has TRBV7-8 and TRBJ2-7; no definite D call. The CDR3 has 12 residues. The V and J ends lost 1 base and 6 bases respectively, with 7 bases between them. Germline values: CDR1 SGHVS, CDR2 FQNEAQ. CDR3 sequence: CASSLVATEQYF. CDR3 sequence (DNA): TGTGCCAGCAGCTTAGTAGCAACCGAGCAGTACTTC.

This rearrangement joins TRBV25-1 to TRBJ2-6; 9 bases map to TRBD1. V was pared by 4 bases and J by 0 bases, with 4 bases of the junction left unmatched. The germline CDR1 and CDR2 sequences are MGHDK and SYGVNS. This CDR3 spans 17 amino acids. The CDR3, as DNA: TGTGCCAGCAGTGTTAACAGGGGGCTCTCTGGGGCCAACGTCCTGACTTTC. Translating gives CASSVNRGLSGANVLTF.

The chain links TRBV2 to TRBJ1-1, with TRBD1 matching over 7 bases. CDR3 length equals 13 residues. V lost 6 bases and J lost 4; bases outside the gene matches: 5. The germline gives CDR1 SNHLY, CDR2 FYNNEI. The CDR3 loop reads CASRLQGSTEAFF. For the CDR3, the DNA is TGTGCCAGCAGATTACAGGGGAGCACTGAAGCTTTCTTT.

The chain has TRBV10-3 and TRBJ2-1; 11 bases line up with TRBD2. J gave up 4 bases and V 4 bases, and 3 bases lay outside the gene matches. The CDR3 runs to 15 residues. Germline CDR1 ENHRY, CDR2 SYGVKD. DNA for the CDR3: TGTGCCATCAGTGCAAGGACTAGCGGGTACAATGAGCAGTTCTTC. Encoded protein: CAISARTSGYNEQFF.

CDR3 amino acids: CASSLGPSAQKGYEQYF. DNA of the CDR3: TGCGCCAGCAGCCTTGGCCCTAGCGCCCAGAAAGGCTACGAGCAGTACTTC. The chain uses TRBV4-1 and TRBJ2-7; TRBD2 might be the D (6 bases). The germline gives CDR1 MGHRA, CDR2 YSYEKL. This CDR3 is 17 amino acids long. Between the trimmed V and J ends, which lost 4 bases and 3 bases, there was a span of 22 bases.

The chain recombines TRBV9 with TRBJ1-2, with TRBD1 identical over 8 bases. The CDR3 sequence is 15 residues long. Germline assignment: CDR1 SGDLS and CDR2 YYNGEE. V trimming: 3 bases; J trimming: 4 bases; junction bases outside the gene matches: 8. CDR3 sequence: CASSARQGMVYGYTF. In DNA form, the CDR3 reads TGTGCCAGCAGCGCCCGACAGGGGATGGTCTATGGCTACACCTTC. The full variable domain, completed using reference TRBV9 and TRBJ1-2, is DSGVTQTPKHLITATGQRVTLRCSPRSGDLSVYWYQQSLDQGLQFLIQYYNGEERAKGNILERFSAQQFPDLHSELNLSSLELGDSALYFCASSARQGMVYGYTFGSGTRLTVV.

This chain joins TRBV6-6 and TRBJ2-2; the D gene is possibly TRBD1 (6 bases). V lost 3 bases and J lost 6, with 14 bases in between. The CDR3 spans 15 residues. Germline values: CDR1 MNHNY, CDR2 SVGAGI (reference sequence). The DNA for the CDR3 is TGTGCCAGCAGTTATCGACAGGTTCAGGCCGGGGAGCTGTTTTTT. This translates into CASSYRQVQAGELFF.

The rearrangement links TRBV27 to TRBJ1-2, with D possibly being TRBD1 (5 bases). The CDR3 covers 13 residues. Trimming cost V 6 bases and J 0 bases, with 8 bases left between them. The V gene's germline CDR1 is MNHEY and CDR2 SMNVEV (reference sequence). CDR3 amino acids: CASSLTANYGYTF. The CDR3 DNA reads TGTGCCAGCAGCCTGACAGCTAACTATGGCTACACCTTC.

The chain is built from TRBV5-8 and TRBJ2-7; TRBD2 matches at 10 bases. The length of the CDR3 is 15 residues. The V gene end was trimmed by 0 bases and the J gene end by 2 bases; junction bases not matched to a gene: 2. CDR1 and CDR2 (germline): SGHTS, YDEGEE. CDR3 DNA: TGTGCCAGCAGCTTGGTAGCGGGGGGTGCCTACGAGCAGTACTTC. This sequence encodes CASSLVAGGAYEQYF. Based on the CDR3 plus reference TRBV5-8 and TRBJ2-7, the full variable domain is EAGVTQSPTHLIKTRGQQATLRCSPISGHTSVYWYQQALGLGLQFLLWYDEGEERNRGNFPPRFSGRQFPNYSSELNVNALELEDSALYLCASSLVAGGAYEQYFGPGTRLTVT.